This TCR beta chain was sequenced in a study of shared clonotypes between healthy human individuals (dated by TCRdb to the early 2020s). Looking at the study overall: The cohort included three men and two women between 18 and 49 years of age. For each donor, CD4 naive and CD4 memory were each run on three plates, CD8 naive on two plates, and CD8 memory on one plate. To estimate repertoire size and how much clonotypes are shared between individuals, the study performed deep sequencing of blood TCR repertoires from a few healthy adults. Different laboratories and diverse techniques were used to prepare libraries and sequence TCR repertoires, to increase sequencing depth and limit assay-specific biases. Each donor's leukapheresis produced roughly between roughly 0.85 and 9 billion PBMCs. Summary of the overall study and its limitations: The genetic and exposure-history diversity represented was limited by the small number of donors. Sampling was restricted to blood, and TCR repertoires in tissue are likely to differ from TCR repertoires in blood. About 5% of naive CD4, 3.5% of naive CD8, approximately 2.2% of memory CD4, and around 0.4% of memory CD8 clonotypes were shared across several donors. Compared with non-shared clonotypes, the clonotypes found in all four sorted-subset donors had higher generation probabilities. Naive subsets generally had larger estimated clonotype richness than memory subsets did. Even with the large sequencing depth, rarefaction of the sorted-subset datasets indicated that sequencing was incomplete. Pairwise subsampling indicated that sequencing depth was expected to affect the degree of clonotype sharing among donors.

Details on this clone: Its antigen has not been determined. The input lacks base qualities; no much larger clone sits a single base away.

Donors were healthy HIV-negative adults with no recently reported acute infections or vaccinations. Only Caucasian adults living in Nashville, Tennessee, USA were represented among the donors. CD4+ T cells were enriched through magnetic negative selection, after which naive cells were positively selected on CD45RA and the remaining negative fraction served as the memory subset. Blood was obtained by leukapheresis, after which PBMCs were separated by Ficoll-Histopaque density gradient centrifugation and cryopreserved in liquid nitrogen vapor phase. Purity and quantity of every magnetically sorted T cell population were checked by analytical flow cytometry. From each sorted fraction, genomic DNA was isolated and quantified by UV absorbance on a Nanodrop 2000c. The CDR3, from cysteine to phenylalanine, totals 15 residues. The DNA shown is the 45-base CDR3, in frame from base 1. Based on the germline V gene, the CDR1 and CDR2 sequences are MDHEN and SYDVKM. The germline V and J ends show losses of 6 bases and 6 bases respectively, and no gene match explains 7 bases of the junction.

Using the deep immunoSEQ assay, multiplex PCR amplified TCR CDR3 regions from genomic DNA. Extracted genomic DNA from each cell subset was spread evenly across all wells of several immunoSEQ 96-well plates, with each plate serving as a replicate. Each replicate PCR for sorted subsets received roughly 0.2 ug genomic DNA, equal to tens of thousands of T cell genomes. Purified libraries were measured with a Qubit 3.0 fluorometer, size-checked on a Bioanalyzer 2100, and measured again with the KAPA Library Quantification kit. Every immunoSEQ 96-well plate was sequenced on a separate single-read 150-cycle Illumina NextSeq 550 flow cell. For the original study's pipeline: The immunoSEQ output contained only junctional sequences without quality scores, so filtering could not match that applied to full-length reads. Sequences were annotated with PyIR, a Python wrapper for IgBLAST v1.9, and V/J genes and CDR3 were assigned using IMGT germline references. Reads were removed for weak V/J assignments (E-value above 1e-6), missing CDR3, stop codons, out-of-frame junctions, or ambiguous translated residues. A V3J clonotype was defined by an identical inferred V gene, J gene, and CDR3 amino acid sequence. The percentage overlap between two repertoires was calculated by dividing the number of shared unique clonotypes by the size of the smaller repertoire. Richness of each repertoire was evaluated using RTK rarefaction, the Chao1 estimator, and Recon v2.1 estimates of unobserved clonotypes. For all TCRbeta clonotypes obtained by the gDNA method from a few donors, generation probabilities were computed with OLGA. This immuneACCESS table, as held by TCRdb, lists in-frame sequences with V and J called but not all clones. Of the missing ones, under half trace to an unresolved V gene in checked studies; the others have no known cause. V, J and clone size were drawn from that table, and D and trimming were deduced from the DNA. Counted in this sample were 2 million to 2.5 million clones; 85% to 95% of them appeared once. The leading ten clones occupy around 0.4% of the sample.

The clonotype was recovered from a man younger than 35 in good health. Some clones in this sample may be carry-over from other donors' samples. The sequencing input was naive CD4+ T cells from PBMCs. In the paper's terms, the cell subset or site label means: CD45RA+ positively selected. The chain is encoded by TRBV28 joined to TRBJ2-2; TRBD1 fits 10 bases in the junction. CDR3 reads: CASSPGTGDPGELFF. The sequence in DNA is TGTGCCAGCAGCCCCGGGACAGGGGACCCCGGGGAGCTGTTTTTT.